This T cell receptor (beta chain) was sequenced in a study of type 1 and type 2 diabetes patients listed by TCRdb under 2016. General notes on the study: Recruited in China, the cohort was made up of nine type 1 diabetes patients, a few type 2 diabetes patients and about 6 nondiabetic controls. Across the study, CD4+ and CD8+ T cells were positively selected from PBMCs by means of CD4 or CD8 MicroBeads on MACS columns. A total of 15 million to 20 million paired-end reads was generated across the whole study. In the study, high-throughput sequencing was used to profile TCRbeta repertoires so that type 1 diabetes, type 2 diabetes and nondiabetic individuals could be compared. Type 2 diabetes patients were used as a disease comparison group for the type 1 diabetes patients. Comparing approximately 20-cycle and roughly 25-cycle amplification showed similar V gene usage, suggesting similar primer efficiencies and random PCR bias. The TCRbeta libraries underwent paired-end sequencing on Illumina HiSeq 2000 or MiSeq instruments. What the authors observed across the whole study: Few highly-expanded CD4+ clones, median one, were found in type 2 diabetes patients, accounting for a median 3.9% of reads. In both CD4+ and CD8+ T cells, type 2 diabetes repertoires were highly diverse and significantly more diverse than type 1 diabetes repertoires. Because only a limited number of T2D and control samples were sequenced, some T1D-only HECs might also appear in more T2D or control samples. Study groups were not matched for age and gender, which possibly biased interpretation. Type 2 diabetes and control samples had highly correlated V and J gene usage patterns, with the correlation between samples averaging about 0.97.

The CDR3, cysteine through phenylalanine, is 13 amino acids long. Only CDR3 DNA remains: 39 bases, in frame from the first base. For CDR1 and CDR2, the germline V gene lists MDHEN and SYDVKM. From V the trimming removes 2 bases and from J it removes 7 bases, while the gene matches leave 5 bases of the junction unaccounted for. The instrument was an Illumina MiSeq. Genomic DNA from sorted T cell subsets served as template for TCRbeta CDR3 amplification. Multiplex PCR with 30 forward and 13 reverse primers amplified the TCRbeta CDR3 region. After the PCR products were purified with AMPure XP beads, a second PCR of about 25 cycles was run to add indices and adaptors. Before sequencing, the libraries were purified from gel with the QIAquick Gel Extraction Kit. From the authors' description of their analysis: Paired-end reads were merged with FLASH and aligned to IMGT V, D and J germline references using IgBLAST. Reads with below 70% alignment identity to germline references were discarded, leaving 11,114,426 reads study-wide. CDR3 boundaries, reading frame and productivity were assigned following IMGT definitions. A highly-expanded clone was defined as any clone making up 1% or more of reads, and normalized Shannon entropy served as the measure of diversity. Unpaired two-tailed t-tests were used to test for differences in Shannon entropy between groups. The raw public data were reprocessed by TCRdb itself: fastp quality trimming at Q25, MiXCR clonotype calling, in-frame beta chains only. Rows matching on CDR3 protein sequence are summarized as one entry with the most common DNA and genes. What appears here as the V and J calls and clone size reflects TCRdb's work, not the paper's. The sample data list around 300,000 distinct CDR3 sequences, and 40% to 50% of these were observed just once. The leading ten clones occupy roughly an eighth of the sample.

This clonotype has a handful of counts. Its specific antigen is unknown. Within one base of it there is no much larger clone, and no base qualities were kept. Standard classification criteria for type 1 or type 2 diabetes were met by all diabetic patients, and glucose and C-peptide were assessed by WHO-recommended methods. Donors with other autoimmune diseases or infections within the previous four weeks were excluded from participation. From each participant, roughly 10 milliliters of peripheral blood were collected. LymphoPrep density separation was used to isolate PBMCs. This clonotype originated in a man aged 18 to 35 with type 2 diabetes. The sequenced sample consisted of peripheral blood mononuclear cells (PBMCs). Recombination connected TRBV28 to TRBJ2-7; TRBD1 fits 7 bases in the junction. The sequenced DNA: TGTGCCAGCAGTTTAGGCCACAGGGGAGAGCAGTACTTC. Protein translation: CASSLGHRGEQYF.